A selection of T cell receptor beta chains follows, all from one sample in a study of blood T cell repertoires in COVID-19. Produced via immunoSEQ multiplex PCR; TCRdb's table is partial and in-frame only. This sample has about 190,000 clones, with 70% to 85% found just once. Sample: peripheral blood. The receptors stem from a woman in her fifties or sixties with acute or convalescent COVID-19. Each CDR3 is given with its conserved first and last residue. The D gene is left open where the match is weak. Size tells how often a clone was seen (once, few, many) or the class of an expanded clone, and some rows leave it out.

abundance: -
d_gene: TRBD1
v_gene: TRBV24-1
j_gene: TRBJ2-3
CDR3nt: TGTGCCACCAGTGATCCTACAGGGGGCGGCACAGATACGCAGTATTTT
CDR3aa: CATSDPTGGGTDTQYF

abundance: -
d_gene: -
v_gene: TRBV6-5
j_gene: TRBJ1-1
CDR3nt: TGTGCCAGCAGTTACCGCGGTGGTTTTACGAACACTGAAGCTTTCTTT
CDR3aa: CASSYRGGFTNTEAFF

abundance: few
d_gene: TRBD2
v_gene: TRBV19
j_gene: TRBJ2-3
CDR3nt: TGTGCCAGTAGGAGCGGGGGGGCCTGGGGCACAGATACGCAGTATTTT
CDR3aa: CASRSGGAWGTDTQYF

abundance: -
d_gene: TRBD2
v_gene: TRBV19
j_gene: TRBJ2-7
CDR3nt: TGTGCCAGTAGTATAGGGGCTATAGCGGGAGGGCCATTTGGGGGCTCCTACGAGCAGTACTTC
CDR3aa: CASSIGAIAGGPFGGSYEQYF

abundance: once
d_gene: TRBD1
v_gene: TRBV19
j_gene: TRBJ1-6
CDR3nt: TGTGCCAGTAGTGGATCCACAGGGGGGAATTCACCCCTCCACTTT
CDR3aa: CASSGSTGGNSPLHF

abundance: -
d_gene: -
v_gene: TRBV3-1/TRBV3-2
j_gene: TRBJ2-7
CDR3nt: TGTGCCAGCAGCCCAAGGGGGGGACCCTTTTACGAGCAGTACTTC
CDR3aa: CASSPRGGPFYEQYF

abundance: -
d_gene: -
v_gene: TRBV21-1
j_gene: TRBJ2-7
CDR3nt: TGTGCCAGCAGCGGTCGGGACACCCGCTACGAGCAGTACTTC
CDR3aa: CASSGRDTRYEQYF

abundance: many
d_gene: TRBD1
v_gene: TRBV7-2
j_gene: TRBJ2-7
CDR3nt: TGTGCCAGCAGCGTGCGTGCGACAGGGGGCTACGAGCAGTACTTC
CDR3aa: CASSVRATGGYEQYF

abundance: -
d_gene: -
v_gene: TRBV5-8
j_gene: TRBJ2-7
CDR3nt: TGTGCCAGCAGCTTCGGAGGGACCCTCTACGAGCAGTACTTC
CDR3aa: CASSFGGTLYEQYF

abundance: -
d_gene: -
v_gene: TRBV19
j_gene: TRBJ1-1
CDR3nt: TGTGCCAGTAGTTTGGGTGGGGCGGGGACCACTGAAGCTTTCTTT
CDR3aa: CASSLGGAGTTEAFF

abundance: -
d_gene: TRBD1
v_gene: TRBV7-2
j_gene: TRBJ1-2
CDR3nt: TGTGCCAGCAGCTTAGATGCGGCAGGGGGCGGCTATGGCTACACCTTC
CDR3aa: CASSLDAAGGGYGYTF

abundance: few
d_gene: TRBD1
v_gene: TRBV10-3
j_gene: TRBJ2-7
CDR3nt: TGTGCCATCAGGGCCGGACAGGGTAAGGACGAGCAGTACTTC
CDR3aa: CAIRAGQGKDEQYF

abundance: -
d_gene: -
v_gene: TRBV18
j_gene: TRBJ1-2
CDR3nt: TGTGCCAGCTCCGATCTACGGGGTAGCTATGGCTACACCTTC
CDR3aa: CASSDLRGSYGYTF

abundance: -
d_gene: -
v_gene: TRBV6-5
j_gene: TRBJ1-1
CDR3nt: TGTGCCAGCAGTTACTCGAATCGGGGATACACTGAAGCTTTCTTT
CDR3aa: CASSYSNRGYTEAFF

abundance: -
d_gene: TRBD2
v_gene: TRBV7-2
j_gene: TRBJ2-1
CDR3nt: TGTGCCAGCAGCTTATCTAGCGGGGGGACCGCGGGGAATGAGCAGTTCTTC
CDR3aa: CASSLSSGGTAGNEQFF

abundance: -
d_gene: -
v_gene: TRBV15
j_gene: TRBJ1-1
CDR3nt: TGTGCCACCAGCAGAGTTCAGGAAGCTTTCTTT
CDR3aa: CATSRVQEAFF

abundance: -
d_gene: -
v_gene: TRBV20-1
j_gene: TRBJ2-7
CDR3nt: TGCAGTGCTAGTCTGGTGGAGGTTAGTCTGCCGGGGGGCCGTATCGAGCAGTACTTC
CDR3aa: CSASLVEVSLPGGRIEQYF

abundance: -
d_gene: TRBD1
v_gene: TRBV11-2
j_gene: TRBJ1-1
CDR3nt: TGTGCCAGCAGCTTACAGCTAGCAGGGGGGATGAACACTGAAGCTTTCTTT
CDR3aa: CASSLQLAGGMNTEAFF

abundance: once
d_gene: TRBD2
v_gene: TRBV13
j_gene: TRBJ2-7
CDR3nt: TGTGCCAGCAGCTCCAGACGACTAGCGGGAGGTGTAAACGAGCAGTACTTC
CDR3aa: CASSSRRLAGGVNEQYF

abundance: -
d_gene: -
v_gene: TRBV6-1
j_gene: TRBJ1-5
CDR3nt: TGTGCCAGCAGTGACCCGGCAGGGGGCAATCAGCCCCAGCATTTT
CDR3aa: CASSDPAGGNQPQHF

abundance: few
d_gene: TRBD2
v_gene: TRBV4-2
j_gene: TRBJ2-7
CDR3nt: TGTGCCAGCAGCCAAGTGCTGTCGGGGGGGCGGGAGCAGTACTTC
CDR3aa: CASSQVLSGGREQYF

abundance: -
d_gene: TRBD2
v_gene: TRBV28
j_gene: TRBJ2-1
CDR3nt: TGTGCCAGCAACGGCGGGAGTAGGTTGCGTGAGCAGTTCTTC
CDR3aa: CASNGGSRLREQFF

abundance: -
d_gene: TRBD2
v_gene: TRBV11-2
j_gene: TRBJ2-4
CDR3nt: TGTGCCAGCCCAGCGGGGGACTTGGCCAAAAACATTCAGTACTTC
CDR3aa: CASPAGDLAKNIQYF

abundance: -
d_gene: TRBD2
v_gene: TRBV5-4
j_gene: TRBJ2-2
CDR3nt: TGTGCCAGCAGCCCTATAGCGGGAGGTACCGGGGAGCTGTTTTTT
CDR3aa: CASSPIAGGTGELFF

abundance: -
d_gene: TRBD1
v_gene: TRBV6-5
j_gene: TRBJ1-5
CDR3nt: TGTGCCAGCAGACGCACCGGGACAGGGGATCAGCCCCAGCATTTT
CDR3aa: CASRRTGTGDQPQHF

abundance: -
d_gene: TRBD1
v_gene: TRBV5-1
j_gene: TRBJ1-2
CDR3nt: TGCGCCAGCAGCTTGGACAGGGGGGAGTCTACGGAGGGCTACACCTTC
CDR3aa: CASSLDRGESTEGYTF

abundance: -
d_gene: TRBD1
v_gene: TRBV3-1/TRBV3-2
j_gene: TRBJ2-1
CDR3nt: TGTGCCAGCAGCCAACAGGGGGCCTCCTACAATGAGCAGTTCTTC
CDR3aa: CASSQQGASYNEQFF